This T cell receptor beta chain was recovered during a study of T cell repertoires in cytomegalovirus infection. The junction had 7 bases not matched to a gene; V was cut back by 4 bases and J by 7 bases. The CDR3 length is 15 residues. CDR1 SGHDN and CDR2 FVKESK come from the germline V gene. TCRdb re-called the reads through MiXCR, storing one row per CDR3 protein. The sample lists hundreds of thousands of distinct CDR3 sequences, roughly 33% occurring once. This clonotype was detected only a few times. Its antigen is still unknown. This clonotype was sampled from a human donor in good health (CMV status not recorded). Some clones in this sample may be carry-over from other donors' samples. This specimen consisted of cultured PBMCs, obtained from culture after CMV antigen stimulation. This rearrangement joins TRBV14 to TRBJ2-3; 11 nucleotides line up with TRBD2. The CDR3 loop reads CASSPWGLAANTQYF. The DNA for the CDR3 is TGTGCCAGCAGCCCTTGGGGACTAGCGGCAAATACGCAGTATTTT. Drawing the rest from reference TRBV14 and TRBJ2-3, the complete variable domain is EAGVTQFPSHSVIEKGQTVTLRCDPISGHDNLYWYRRVMGKEIKFLLHFVKESKQDESGMPNNRFLAERTGGTYSTLKVQPAELEDSGVYFCASSPWGLAANTQYFGPGTRLTVL.